A single T cell receptor (beta chain) is shown here with its context. This likely reflects a read error, since a far larger clone is one base away. Time point defined: before trial treatment. All of the donors were given nivolumab, ipilimumab, aspirin, low-dose cyclophosphamide and low-dose radiotherapy as part of RACIN, a single-arm trial. Advanced solid tumors without tumor-infiltrating lymphocytes were required for inclusion. This sample was included in a study of low-dose radiotherapy and immunotherapy resistance in tumors. Study information: Cohort 2, a group dosed every two weeks at 1 Gy per fraction, received 13 Gy in total over 26 weeks.

Trimming shortened V by 1 base and J by 11 bases, and 14 bases separated the two germline ends. Germline loops: CDR1 SNHLY, CDR2 FYNNEI. The CDR3 length is 13 residues. Alpha- and beta-chain coverage of first-strand cDNA came from TRAV- and TRBV-specific primers. TCRs underwent about 20 PCR cycles of amplification with a constant-region primer and V-primer adapter. mRNA that had been isolated underwent amplification through in vitro transcription. From the reads, TCRdb called clonotypes with MiXCR, one entry per CDR3 protein. The sample shows 64,000 or so distinct CDR3 sequences, approximately 26% of them seen only once.

Material: PBMCs, obtained before treatment. The TCR was taken from a male donor with rectosigmoid adenocarcinoma. The V gene is TRBV2, the J gene TRBJ2-5; D gene unclear. The CDR3: CASSEGRHLEQYF. The CDR3 DNA reads TGTGCCAGCAGTGAAGGCAGGCATCTGGAGCAGTACTTC.